The sequence of this T cell receptor (beta chain) was determined in a study of T-cell memory formation after mild COVID-19. Points from the study as a whole: Clones that contracted clustered mainly in CM and EM if CD4+ and in EMRA if CD8+. Later expanders leaned CD4+, whereas day 15 to 85 contracting clones were balanced CD4/CD8.

On this clonotype: What it recognizes is unknown.

5'RACE with constant-segment primers built TCRalpha and TCRbeta cDNA libraries with UMIs. MiXCR, applied by TCRdb to the 5' RACE reads, yields one record per CDR3 protein. The sample includes tens of thousands of distinct CDR3 sequences, roughly 16% seen only once; the top ten take under 45%. This CDR3 is 15 amino acids long. V lost 1 base, J lost 5 bases, and 15 bases lay in between. CDR1 SGHRS and CDR2 YFSETQ come from the germline V gene. The receptor was derived from a man younger than 30 who had mild COVID-19 (a few samples of this study predate the infection). Cell type and time point are not known. This chain joins TRBV5-1 and TRBJ2-5, with D possibly being TRBD1 (6 bases). Specimen: PBMCs or a T cell subset sorted from them (not recorded which). CDR3 protein: CASSLTPGAGETQYF. CDR3 nucleotides: TGCGCCAGCAGCTTGACCCCAGGGGCGGGCGAGACCCAGTACTTC.